This T cell receptor (beta chain) is drawn from a study of shared clonotypes between healthy human individuals. V was cut by 2 bases and J by 7 bases, with 12 bases left in between. The CDR3 is 14 amino acids. The germline gives CDR1 MGHRA, CDR2 YSYEKL. HIV-negative, healthy adults without recent acute infections or vaccinations were the donors. Several immunoSEQ 96-well plates shared each subset's DNA, each plate a replicate. In the original workflow: Junction-only immunoSEQ data arrived without quality scores, meaning filtering differed. TCRdb's copy holds only in-frame clones and misses some; the assay was immunoSEQ multiplex PCR. The DNA was the basis for D and trimming; V, J and clone size are from that table. The repertoire holds around 480,000 clones, approximately 79% seen once, with under 15% in the top ten.

The TCR was taken from a woman in her 40s in good health. Some clones in this sample may be carry-over from other donors' samples. The material sequenced was PBMCs. The chain is built from TRBV4-1 and TRBJ2-1; no clear D. CDR3 coding DNA: TGCGCCAGCAGCCAACCGAAGGCGGCGAATGAGCAGTTCTTC. Translation: CASSQPKAANEQFF.